This TCR beta chain originates from a study of blood T cell repertoires in COVID-19. Looking at the study overall: Specimens from acute and convalescent COVID-19 originated in the United States, Italy and Spain. In each case, the material was cDNA or gDNA derived from T cells, B-cell-depleted T cells, or PBMCs.

Original processing notes: Quantification of nucleated cells was approximated via reference gene primer amplification. TCRdb's copy holds only in-frame clones and misses some; the assay was immunoSEQ multiplex PCR. V and J calls plus clone size are reproduced from that table; the DNA served to infer D and trimming. The table records fewer than 150,000 clones, roughly 80% of them present only once. The CDR3 loop spans 14 amino acids. With V trimmed by 3 bases and J by 4 bases, 3 bases remained unmatched. Germline CDR1 MNHEY, CDR2 SMNVEV (reference sequence). Sequenced sample: peripheral blood. This sequence was found in a man between 45 and 60 years old with acute or convalescent COVID-19. The genes are TRBV27 and TRBJ1-3; 7 positions match TRBD1. The CDR3 spells CASSLRQGGNTIYF. CDR3 coding DNA: TGTGCCAGCAGTTTGAGACAGGGAGGAAACACCATATATTTT.